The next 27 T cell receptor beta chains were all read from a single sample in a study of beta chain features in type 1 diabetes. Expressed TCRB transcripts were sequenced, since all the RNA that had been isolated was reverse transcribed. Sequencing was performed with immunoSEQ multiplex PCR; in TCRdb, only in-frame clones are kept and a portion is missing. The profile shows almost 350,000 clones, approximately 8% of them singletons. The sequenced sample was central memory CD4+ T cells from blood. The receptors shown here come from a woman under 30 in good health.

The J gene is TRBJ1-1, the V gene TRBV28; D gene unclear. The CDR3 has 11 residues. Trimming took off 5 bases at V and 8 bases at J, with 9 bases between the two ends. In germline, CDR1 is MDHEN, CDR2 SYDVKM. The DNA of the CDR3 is TGTGCCAGCAGTCCCGGGAGAGAAGCTTTCTTT. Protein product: CASSPGREAFF.

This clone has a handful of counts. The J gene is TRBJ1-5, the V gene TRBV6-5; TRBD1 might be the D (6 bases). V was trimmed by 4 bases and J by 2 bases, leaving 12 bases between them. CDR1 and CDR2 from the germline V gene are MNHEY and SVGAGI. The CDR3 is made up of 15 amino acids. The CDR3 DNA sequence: TGTGCCAGCAGTTTAGGGGGGCGAGGCAATCAGCCCCAGCATTTT. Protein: CASSLGGRGNQPQHF.

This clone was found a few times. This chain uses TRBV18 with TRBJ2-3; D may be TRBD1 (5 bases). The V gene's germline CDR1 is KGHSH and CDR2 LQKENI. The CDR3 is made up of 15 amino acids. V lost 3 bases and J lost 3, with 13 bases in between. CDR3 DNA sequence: TGTGCCAGCTCACCTCGATCGACAGTTACAGATACGCAGTATTTT. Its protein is CASSPRSTVTDTQYF. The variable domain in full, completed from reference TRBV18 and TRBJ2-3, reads NAGVMQNPRHLVRRRGQEARLRCSPMKGHSHVYWYRQLPEEGLKFMVYLQKENIIDESGMPKERFSAEFPKEGPSILRIQQVVRGDSAAYFCASSPRSTVTDTQYFGPGTRLTVL.

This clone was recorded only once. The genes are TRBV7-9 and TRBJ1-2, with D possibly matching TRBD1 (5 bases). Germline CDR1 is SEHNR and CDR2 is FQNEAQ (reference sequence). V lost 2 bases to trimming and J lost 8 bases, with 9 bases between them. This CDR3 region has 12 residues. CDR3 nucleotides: TGTGCCAGCAGCTTATTGGGGGTGGGCTACACCTTC. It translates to CASSLLGVGYTF.

The CDR3 DNA sequence: TGCGCCAGCAGCTCCGCTCGTAGGGCAGAACAAGAGACCCAGTACTTC. This sequence encodes CASSSARRAEQETQYF. The rearrangement links TRBV5-1 to TRBJ2-5; D gene uncertain. Germline V CDR1 and CDR2: SGHRS, YFSETQ. This CDR3 has 16 amino acids. V was trimmed by 3 bases and J by 2 bases, leaving 17 bases between them.

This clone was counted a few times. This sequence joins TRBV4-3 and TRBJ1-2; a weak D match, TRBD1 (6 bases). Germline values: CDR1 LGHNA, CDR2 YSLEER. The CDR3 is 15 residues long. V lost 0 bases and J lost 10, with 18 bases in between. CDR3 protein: CASSQDQGQVTFYTF. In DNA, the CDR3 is TGCGCCAGCAGCCAAGATCAGGGACAAGTTACGTTCTACACCTTC.

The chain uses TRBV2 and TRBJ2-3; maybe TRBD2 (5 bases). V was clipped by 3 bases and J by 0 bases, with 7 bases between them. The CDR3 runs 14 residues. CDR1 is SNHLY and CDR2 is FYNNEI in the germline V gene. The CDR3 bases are TGTGCCAGCAGTGATAGACTAAGCACAGATACGCAGTATTTT. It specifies CASSDRLSTDTQYF.

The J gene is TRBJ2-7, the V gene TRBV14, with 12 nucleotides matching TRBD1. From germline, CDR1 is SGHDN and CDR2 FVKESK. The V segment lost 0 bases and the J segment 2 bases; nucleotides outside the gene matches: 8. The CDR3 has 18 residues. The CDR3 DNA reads TGTGCCAGCAGCCAAGACGGACTCCGGGACAGGGGGCCCTACGAGCAGTACTTC. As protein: CASSQDGLRDRGPYEQYF.

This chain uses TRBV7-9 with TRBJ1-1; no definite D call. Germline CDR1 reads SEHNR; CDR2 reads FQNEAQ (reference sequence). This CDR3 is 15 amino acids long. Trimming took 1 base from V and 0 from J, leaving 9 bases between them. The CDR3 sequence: CASSLGENMNTEAFF. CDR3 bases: TGTGCCAGCAGCTTAGGTGAAAACATGAACACTGAAGCTTTCTTT.

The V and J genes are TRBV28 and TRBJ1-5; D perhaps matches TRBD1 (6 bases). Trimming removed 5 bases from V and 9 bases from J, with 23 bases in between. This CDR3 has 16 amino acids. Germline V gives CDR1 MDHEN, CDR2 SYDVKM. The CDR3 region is CASSPAGAGGGWPQHF. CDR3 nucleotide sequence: TGTGCCAGCAGTCCTGCAGGGGCTGGGGGGGGTTGGCCCCAGCATTTT.

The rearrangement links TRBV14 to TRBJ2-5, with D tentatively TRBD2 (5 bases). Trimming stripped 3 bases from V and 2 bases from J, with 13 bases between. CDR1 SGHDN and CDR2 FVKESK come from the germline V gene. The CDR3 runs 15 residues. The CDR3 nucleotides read TGTGCCAGCAGCCACCGGACTGGAAATCAAGAGACCCAGTACTTC. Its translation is CASSHRTGNQETQYF.

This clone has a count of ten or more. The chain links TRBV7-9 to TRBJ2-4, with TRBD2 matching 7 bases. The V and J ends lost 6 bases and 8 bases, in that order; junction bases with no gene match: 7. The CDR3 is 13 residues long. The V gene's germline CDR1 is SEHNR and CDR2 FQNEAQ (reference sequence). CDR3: CASRPTSFDIQYF. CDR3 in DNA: TGTGCCAGCAGACCGACTAGCTTCGACATTCAGTACTTC.

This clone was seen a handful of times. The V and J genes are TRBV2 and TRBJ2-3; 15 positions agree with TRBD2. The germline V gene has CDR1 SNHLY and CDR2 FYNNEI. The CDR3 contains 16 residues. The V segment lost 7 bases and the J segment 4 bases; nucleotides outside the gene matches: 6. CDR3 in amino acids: CASNLGLAGGADTQYF. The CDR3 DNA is TGTGCCAGCAACCTGGGACTAGCGGGAGGTGCAGATACGCAGTATTTT.

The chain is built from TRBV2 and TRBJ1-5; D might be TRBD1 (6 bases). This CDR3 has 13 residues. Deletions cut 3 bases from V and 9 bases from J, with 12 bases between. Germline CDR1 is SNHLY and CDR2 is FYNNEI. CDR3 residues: CASSDQGLGPQHF. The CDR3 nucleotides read TGTGCCAGCAGTGACCAGGGGTTGGGGCCCCAGCATTTT.

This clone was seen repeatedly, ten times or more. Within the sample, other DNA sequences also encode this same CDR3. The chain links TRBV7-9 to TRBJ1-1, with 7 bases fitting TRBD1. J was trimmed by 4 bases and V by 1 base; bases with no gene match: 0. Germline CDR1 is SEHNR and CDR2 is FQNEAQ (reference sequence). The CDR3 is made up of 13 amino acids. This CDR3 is CASSLGQGTEAFF. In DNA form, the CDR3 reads TGTGCCAGCAGCTTAGGACAGGGCACTGAAGCTTTCTTT.

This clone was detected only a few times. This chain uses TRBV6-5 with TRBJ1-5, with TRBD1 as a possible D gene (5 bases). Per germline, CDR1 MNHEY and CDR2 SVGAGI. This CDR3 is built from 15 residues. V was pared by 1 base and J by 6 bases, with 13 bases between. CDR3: CASSYFPGRGQPQHF. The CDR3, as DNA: TGTGCCAGCAGTTACTTTCCAGGGCGAGGTCAGCCCCAGCATTTT.

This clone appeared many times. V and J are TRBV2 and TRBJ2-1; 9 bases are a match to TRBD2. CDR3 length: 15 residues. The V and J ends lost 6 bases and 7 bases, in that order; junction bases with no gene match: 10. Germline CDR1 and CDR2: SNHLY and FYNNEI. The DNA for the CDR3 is TGTGCCAGCAGCGTAGCGGGAGCTCCAACAAATGAGCAGTTCTTC. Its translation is CASSVAGAPTNEQFF.

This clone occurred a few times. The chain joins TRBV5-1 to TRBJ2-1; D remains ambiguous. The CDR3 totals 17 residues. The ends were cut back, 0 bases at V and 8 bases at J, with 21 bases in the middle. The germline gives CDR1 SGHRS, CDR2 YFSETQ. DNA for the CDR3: TGCGCCAGCAGCTTGGCCGGAACTCCCACCCGACTGGATGAGCAGTTCTTC. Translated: CASSLAGTPTRLDEQFF.

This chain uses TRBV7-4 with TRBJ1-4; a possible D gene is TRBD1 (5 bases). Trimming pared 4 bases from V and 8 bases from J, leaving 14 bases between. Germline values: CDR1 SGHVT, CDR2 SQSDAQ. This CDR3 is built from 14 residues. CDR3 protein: CASSSDSIGEKLFF. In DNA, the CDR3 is TGTGCCAGCAGCTCCGACAGTATTGGGGAAAAACTGTTTTTT.

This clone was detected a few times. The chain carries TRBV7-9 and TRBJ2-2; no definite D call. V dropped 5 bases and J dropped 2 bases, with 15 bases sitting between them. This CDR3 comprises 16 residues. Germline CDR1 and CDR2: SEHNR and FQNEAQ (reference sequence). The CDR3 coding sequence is TGTGCCAGCAGCGTACCCGATGGGTTTAACACCGGGGAGCTGTTTTTT. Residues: CASSVPDGFNTGELFF. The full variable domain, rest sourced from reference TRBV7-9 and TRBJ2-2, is DTGVSQNPRHKITKRGQNVTFRCDPISEHNRLYWYRQTLGQGPEFLTYFQNEAQLEKSRLLSDRFSAERPKGSFSTLEIQRTEQGDSAMYLCASSVPDGFNTGELFFGEGSRLTVL.

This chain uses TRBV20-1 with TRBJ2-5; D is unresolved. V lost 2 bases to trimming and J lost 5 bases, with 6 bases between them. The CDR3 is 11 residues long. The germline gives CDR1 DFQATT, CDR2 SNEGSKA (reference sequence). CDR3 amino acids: CSARRVETQYF. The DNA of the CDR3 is TGCAGTGCTAGAAGGGTGGAGACCCAGTACTTC.

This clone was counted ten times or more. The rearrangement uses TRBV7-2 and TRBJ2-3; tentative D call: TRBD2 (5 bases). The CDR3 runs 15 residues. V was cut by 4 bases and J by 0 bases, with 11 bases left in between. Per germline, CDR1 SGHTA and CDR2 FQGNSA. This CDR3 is CASSSDYLSTDTQYF. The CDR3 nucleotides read TGTGCCAGCAGCTCCGACTACCTCAGCACAGATACGCAGTATTTT.

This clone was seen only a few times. The CDR3, as DNA: TGTGCCAGCAGCCGCTACTATGGCTACACCTTC. The encoded protein is CASSRYYGYTF. V gene TRBV6-6 combines with J gene TRBJ1-2; the D is unclear. The CDR3 runs to 11 residues. Looked up from germline, CDR1 is MNHNY and CDR2 is SVGAGI (reference sequence). With 6 bases removed from V and 3 bases from J, the gap between germline ends came to 5 bases.

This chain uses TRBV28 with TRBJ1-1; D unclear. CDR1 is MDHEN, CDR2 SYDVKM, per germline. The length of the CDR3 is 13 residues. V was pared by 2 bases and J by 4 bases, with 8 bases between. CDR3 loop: CASSLVSGTEAFF. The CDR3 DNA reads TGTGCCAGCAGTTTAGTCAGTGGCACTGAAGCTTTCTTT.

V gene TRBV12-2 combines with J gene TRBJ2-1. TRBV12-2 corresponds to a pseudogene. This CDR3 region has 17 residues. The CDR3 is CASRLVTSRWDVREQFF. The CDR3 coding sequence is TGTGCAAGTCGCTTAGTTACTTCTAGATGGGATGTCCGTGAGCAGTTCTTC.

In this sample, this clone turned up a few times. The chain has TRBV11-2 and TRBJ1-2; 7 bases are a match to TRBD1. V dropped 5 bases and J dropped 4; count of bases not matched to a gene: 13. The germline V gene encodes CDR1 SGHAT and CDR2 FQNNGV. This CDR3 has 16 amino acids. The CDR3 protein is CASSPNPDRNFYGYTF. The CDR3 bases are TGTGCCAGCAGCCCAAACCCGGACAGGAACTTCTATGGCTACACCTTC.

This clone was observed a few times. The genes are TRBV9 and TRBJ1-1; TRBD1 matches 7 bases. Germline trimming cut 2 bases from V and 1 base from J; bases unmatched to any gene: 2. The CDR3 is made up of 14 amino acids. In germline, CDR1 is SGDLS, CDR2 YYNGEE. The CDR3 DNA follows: TGTGCCAGCAGCGTCCAGGGGGGGAACACTGAAGCTTTCTTT. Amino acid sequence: CASSVQGGNTEAFF. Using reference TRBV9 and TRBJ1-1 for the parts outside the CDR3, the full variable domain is DSGVTQTPKHLITATGQRVTLRCSPRSGDLSVYWYQQSLDQGLQFLIQYYNGEERAKGNILERFSAQQFPDLHSELNLSSLELGDSALYFCASSVQGGNTEAFFGQGTRLTVV.